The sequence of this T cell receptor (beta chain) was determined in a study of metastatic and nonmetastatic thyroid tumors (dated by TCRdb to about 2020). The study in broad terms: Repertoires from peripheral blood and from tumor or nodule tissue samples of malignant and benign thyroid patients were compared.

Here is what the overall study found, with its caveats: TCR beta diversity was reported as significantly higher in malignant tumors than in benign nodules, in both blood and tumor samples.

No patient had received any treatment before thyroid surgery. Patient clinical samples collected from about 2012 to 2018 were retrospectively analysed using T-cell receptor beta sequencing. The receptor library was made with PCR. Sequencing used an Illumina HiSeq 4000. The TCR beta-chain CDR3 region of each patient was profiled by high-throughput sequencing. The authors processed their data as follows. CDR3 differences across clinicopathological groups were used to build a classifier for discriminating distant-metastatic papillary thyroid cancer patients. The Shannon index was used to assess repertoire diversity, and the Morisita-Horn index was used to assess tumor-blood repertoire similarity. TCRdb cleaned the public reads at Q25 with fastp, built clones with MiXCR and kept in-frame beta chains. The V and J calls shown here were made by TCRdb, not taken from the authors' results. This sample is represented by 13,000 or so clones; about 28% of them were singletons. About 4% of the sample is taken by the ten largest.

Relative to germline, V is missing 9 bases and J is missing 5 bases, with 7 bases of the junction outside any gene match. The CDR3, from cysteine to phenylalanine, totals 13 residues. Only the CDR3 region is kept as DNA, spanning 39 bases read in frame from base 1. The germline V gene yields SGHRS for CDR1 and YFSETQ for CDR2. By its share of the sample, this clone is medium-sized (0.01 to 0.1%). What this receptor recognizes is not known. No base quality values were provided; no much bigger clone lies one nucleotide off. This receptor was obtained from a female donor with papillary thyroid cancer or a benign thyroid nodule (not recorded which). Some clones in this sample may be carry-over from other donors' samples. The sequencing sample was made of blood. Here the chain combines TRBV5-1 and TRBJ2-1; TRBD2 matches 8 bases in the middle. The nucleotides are TGCGCCACAGCCTTAGCGGGGCACAATGAGCAGTTCTTC. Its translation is CATALAGHNEQFF.